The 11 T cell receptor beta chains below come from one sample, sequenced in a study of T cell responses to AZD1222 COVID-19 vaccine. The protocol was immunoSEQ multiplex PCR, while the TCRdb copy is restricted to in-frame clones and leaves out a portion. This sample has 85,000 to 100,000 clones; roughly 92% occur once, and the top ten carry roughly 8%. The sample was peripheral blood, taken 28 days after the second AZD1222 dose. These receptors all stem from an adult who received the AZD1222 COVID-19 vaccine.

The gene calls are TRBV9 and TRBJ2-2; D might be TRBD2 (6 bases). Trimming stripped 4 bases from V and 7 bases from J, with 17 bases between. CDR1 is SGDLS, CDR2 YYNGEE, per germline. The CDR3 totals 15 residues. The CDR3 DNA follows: TGTGCCAGCAGCCCAGCGGCTAGCGTAATCGGGGAGCTGTTTTTT. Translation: CASSPAASVIGELFF.

CDR3 nucleotide sequence: TGCGCCAGCAGCCGGGAGGGACTAGCGGGAACAGATACGCAGTATTTT. This gives the protein CASSREGLAGTDTQYF. The rearrangement joins TRBV5-1 to TRBJ2-3, with TRBD2 matching 13 bases. Germline V lookup: CDR1 SGHRS, CDR2 YFSETQ. The V and J ends lost 4 bases and 3 bases, in that order; junction bases with no gene match: 5. The CDR3 contains 16 residues.

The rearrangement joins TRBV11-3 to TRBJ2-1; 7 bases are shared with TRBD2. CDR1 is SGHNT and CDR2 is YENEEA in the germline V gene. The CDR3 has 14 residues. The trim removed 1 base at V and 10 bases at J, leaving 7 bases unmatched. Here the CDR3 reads CASSLGGRVKEQFF. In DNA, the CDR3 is TGTGCCAGCAGCTTAGGCGGGAGAGTGAAGGAGCAGTTCTTC.

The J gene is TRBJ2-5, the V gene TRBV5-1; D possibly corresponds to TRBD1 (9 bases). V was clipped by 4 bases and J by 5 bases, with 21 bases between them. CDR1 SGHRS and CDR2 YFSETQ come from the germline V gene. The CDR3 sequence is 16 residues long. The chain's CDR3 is CASSTSGQGMRETQYF. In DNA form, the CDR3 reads TGCGCCAGCAGCACTAGCGGACAGGGGATGAGGGAGACCCAGTACTTC.

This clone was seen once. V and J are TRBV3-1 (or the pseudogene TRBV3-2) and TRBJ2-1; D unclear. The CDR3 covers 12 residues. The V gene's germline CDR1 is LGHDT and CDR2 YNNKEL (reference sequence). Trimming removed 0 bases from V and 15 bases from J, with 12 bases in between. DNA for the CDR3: TGTGCCAGCAGCCAAGAAACGTCGGGTCGGTTCTTC. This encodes CASSQETSGRFF.

CDR3 protein: CASSVNAAGYGYTF. The CDR3 DNA reads as TGTGCCAGCAGCGTTAATGCCGCAGGGTATGGCTACACCTTC. The V gene is TRBV7-3, the J gene TRBJ1-2, with D perhaps matching TRBD1 (5 bases). The CDR3 consists of 14 residues. The V and J ends lost 5 bases and 5 bases respectively, with 15 bases between them. Germline V gene lookup returns CDR1 SGHTA and CDR2 FQGTGA. Filled out from reference TRBV7-3 and TRBJ1-2, the complete variable domain reads GAGVSQTPSNKVTEKGKYVELRCDPISGHTALYWYRQSLGQGPEFLIYFQGTGAADDSGLPNDRFFAVRPEGSVSTLKIQRTERGDSAVYLCASSVNAAGYGYTFGSGTRLTVV.

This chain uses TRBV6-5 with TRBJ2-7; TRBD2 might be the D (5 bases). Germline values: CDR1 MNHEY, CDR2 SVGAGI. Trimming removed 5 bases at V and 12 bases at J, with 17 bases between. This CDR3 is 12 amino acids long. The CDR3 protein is CASSTPGEGSYF. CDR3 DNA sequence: TGTGCCAGCAGTACTCCCGGAGAGGGCTCGTACTTC.

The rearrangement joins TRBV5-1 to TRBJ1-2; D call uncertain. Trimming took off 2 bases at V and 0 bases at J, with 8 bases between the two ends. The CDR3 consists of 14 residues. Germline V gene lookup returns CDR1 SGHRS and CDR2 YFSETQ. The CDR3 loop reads CASSLPTANYGYTF. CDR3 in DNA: TGCGCCAGCAGCTTACCTACAGCTAACTATGGCTACACCTTC.

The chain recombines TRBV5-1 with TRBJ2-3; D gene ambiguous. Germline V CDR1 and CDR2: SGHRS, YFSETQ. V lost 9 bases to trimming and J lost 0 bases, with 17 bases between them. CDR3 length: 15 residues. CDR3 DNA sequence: TGCGCCACCCAAGAAACGGGTACTAGCACAGATACGCAGTATTTT. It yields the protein CATQETGTSTDTQYF.

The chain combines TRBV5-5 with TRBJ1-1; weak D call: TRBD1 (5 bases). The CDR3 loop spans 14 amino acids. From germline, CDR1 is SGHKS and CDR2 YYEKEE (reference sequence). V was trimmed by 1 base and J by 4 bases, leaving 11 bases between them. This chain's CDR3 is CASSLLSGGTEAFF. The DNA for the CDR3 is TGTGCCAGCAGCTTGCTTTCTGGGGGCACTGAAGCTTTCTTT.

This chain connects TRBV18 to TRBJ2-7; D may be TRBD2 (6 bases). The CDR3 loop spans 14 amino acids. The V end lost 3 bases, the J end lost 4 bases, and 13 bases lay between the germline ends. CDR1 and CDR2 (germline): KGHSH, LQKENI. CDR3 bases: TGTGCCAGCTCACCGGGGACTGCCGAATACGAGCAGTACTTC. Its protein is CASSPGTAEYEQYF.